The present entry profiles one TCR beta chain with its context. What it binds is not known. The CDR3 runs to 13 residues. Germline V gives CDR1 MNHEY, CDR2 SVGAGI. V was shortened by 2 bases and J by 6 bases, with 8 bases between the two germline ends. The record originates from a study of cytotoxic CD8 clonotypes in ibrutinib-treated CLL. Turning to the study itself: After a median roughly a year on treatment (6 to 36), response samples were drawn. Study-wide findings and caveats: Measured clonality at baseline was greater than in age-matched healthy donors and tracked with circulating CD8+ T-cell counts. Rare overall, public clonotypes shrank or held steady under therapy. For progressing versus sustained-remission patients, sampling times were not the same.

Here immunoSEQ multiplex PCR was the method, and the copy in TCRdb shows in-frame clones only, minus some. The sample has 250,000 to 350,000 clones; roughly four fifths are singletons. This material consisted of PBMCs, taken at disease progression, from a patient treated with ibrutinib. This TCR was recovered from a human donor with chronic lymphocytic leukemia. This chain connects TRBV6-5 to TRBJ2-1, with D possibly being TRBD1 (6 bases). The CDR3 sequence is CASSYGQTNEQFF. The CDR3 DNA follows: TGTGCCAGCAGTTACGGACAGACCAATGAGCAGTTCTTC.